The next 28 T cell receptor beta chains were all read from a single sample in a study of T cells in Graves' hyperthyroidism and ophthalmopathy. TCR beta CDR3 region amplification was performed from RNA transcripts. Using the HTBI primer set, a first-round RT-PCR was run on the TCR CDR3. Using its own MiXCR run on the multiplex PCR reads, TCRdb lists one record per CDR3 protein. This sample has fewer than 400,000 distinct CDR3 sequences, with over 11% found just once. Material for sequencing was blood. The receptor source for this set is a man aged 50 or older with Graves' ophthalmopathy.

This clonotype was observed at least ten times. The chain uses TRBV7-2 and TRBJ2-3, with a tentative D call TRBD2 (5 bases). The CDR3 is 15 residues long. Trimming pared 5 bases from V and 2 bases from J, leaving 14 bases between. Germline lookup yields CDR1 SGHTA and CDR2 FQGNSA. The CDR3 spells CASSPQSGNTDTQYF. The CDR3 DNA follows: TGTGCCAGCAGCCCCCAGAGCGGAAACACAGATACGCAGTATTTT. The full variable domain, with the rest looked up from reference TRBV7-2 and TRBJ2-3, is GAGVSQSPSNKVTEKGKDVELRCDPISGHTALYWYRQSLGQGLEFLIYFQGNSAPDKSGLPSDRFSAERTGGSVSTLTIQRTQQEDSAVYLCASSPQSGNTDTQYFGPGTRLTVL.

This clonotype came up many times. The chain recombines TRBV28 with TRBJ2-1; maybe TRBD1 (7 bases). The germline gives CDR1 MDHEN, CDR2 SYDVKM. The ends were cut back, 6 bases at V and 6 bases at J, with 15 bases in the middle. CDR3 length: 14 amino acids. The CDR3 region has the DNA TGTGCCAGCAGCCAAGACAGGGAGGTCAATGAGCAGTTCTTC. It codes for CASSQDREVNEQFF.

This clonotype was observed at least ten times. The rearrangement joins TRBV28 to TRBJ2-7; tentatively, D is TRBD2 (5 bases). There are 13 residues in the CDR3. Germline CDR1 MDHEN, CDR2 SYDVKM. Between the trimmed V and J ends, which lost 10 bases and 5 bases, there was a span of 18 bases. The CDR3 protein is CAIGFRDRDEQYF. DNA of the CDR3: TGTGCCATAGGGTTTCGGGATAGGGACGAGCAGTACTTC.

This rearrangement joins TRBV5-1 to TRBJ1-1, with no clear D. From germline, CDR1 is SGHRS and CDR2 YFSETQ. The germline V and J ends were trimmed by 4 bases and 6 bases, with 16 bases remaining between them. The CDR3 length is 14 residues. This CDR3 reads CASSVLGREAEAFF. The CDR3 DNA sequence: TGCGCCAGCAGCGTGCTGGGGAGGGAAGCTGAAGCTTTCTTT. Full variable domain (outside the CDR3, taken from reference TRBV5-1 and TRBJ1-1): KAGVTQTPRYLIKTRGQQVTLSCSPISGHRSVSWYQQTPGQGLQFLFEYFSETQRNKGNFPGRFSGRQFSNSRSEMNVSTLELGDSALYLCASSVLGREAEAFFGQGTRLTVV.

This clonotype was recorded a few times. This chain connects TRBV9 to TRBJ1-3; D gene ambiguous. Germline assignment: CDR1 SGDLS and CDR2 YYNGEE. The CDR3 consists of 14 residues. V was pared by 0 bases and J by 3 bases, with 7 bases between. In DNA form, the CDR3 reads TGTGCCAGCAGCGTAGATGTTGGTGGAAACACCATATATTTT. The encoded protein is CASSVDVGGNTIYF.

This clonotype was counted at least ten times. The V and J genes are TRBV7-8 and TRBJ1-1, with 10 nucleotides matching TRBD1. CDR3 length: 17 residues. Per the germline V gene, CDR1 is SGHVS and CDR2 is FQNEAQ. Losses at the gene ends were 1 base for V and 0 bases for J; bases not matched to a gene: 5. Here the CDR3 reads CASSLVGTGAMNTEAFF. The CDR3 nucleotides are TGTGCCAGCAGCTTAGTTGGGACAGGGGCAATGAACACTGAAGCTTTCTTT.

The CDR3 region is CASSVGIFGQGARDEQFF. The CDR3 DNA follows: TGTGCCAGCAGCGTAGGTATTTTCGGACAGGGGGCGCGGGATGAGCAGTTCTTC. This chain connects TRBV9 to TRBJ2-1; 11 bases line up with TRBD1. The CDR3 is 18 amino acids. Germline CDR1 SGDLS, CDR2 YYNGEE. V gave up 0 bases and J gave up 8 bases; unmatched junction bases: 13.

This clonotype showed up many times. The CDR3 here is CASSIDTGDTQYF. The CDR3 DNA reads as TGTGCCAGTAGTATAGATACGGGAGATACGCAGTATTTT. The J gene is TRBJ2-3, the V gene TRBV19; no clear D gene. CDR3 size: 13 residues. V was cut by 0 bases and J by 5 bases, with 6 bases left in between. The V gene's germline CDR1 is LNHDA and CDR2 SQIVND (reference sequence). The whole variable domain, remainder taken from reference TRBV19 and TRBJ2-3, is DGGITQSPKYLFRKEGQNVTLSCEQNLNHDAMYWYRQDPGQGLRLIYYSQIVNDFQKGDIAEGYSVSREKKESFPLTVTSAQKNPTAFYLCASSIDTGDTQYFGPGTRLTVL.

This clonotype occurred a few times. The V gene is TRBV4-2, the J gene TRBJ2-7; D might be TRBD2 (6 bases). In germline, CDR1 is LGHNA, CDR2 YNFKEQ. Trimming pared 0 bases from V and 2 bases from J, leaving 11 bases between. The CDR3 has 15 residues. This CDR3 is CASSQDRDWTYEQYF. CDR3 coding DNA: TGTGCCAGCAGCCAAGATAGGGACTGGACCTACGAGCAGTACTTC.

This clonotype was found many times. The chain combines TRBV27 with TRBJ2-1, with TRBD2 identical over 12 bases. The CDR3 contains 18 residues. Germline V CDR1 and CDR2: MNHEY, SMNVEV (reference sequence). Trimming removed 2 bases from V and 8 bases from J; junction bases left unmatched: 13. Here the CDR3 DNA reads TGTGCCAGCAGTTTAGGGGAAGGGTCTAGCGGGAGGGCGGATGAGCAGTTCTTC. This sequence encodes CASSLGEGSSGRADEQFF.

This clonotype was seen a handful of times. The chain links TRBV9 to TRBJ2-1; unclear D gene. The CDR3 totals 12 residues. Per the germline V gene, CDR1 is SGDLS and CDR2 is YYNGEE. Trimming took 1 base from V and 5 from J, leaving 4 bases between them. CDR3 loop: CASSVLHNEQFF. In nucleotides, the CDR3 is TGTGCCAGCAGCGTACTCCACAATGAGCAGTTCTTC. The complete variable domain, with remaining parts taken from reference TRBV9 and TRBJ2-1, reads DSGVTQTPKHLITATGQRVTLRCSPRSGDLSVYWYQQSLDQGLQFLIQYYNGEERAKGNILERFSAQQFPDLHSELNLSSLELGDSALYFCASSVLHNEQFFGPGTRLTVL.

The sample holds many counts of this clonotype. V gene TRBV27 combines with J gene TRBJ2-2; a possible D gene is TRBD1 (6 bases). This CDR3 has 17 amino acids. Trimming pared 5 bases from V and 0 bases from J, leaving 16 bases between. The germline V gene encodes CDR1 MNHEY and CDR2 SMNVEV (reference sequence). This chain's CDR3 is CASSGVGRGPNTGELFF. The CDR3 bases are TGTGCCAGCAGTGGGGTCGGCAGGGGACCGAACACCGGGGAGCTGTTTTTT.

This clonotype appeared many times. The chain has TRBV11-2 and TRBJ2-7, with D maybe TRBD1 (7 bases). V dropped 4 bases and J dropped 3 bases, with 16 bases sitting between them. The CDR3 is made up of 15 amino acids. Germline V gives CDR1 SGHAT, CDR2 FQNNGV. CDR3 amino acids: CASSSLGRDSYEQYF. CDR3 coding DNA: TGTGCCAGCAGCTCGCTGGGGCGGGACAGCTACGAGCAGTACTTC.

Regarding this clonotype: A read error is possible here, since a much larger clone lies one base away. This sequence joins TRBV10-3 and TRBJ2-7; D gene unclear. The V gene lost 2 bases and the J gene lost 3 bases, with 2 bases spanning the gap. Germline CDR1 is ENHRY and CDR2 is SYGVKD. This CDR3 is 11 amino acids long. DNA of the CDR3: TGTGCCATCAGTGAGGTCTACGAGCAGTACTTC. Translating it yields CAISEVYEQYF.

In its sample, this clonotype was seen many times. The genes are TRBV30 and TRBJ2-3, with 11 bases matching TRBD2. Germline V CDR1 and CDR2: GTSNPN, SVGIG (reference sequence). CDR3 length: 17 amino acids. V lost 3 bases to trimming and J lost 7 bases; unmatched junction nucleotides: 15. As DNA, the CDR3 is TGTGCCTGGAGCGCCCCCACTACTAGCGGGAGCACGTATACGCAGTATTTT. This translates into CAWSAPTTSGSTYTQYF.

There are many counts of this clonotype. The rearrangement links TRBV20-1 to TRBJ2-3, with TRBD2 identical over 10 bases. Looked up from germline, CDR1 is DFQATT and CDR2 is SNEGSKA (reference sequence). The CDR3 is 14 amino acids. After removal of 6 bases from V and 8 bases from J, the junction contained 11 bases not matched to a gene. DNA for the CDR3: TGCAGTGCGAGGAAAGCGGGAGGGCCTCCTACGCAGTATTTT. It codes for CSARKAGGPPTQYF.

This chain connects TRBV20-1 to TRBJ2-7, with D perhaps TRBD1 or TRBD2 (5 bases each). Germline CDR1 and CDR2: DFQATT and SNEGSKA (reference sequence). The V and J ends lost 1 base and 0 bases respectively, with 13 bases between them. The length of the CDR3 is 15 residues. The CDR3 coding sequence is TGCAGTGCTAGAGGGGACGGTGAGGGCTCCTACGAGCAGTACTTC. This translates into CSARGDGEGSYEQYF.

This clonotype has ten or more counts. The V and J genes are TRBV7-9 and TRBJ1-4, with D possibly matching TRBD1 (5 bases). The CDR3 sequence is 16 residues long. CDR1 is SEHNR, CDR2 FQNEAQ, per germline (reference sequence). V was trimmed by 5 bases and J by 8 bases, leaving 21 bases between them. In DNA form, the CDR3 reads TGTGCCAGCAGCAAATCCTACAGAGGGGCCGAAGAAAAACTGTTTTTT. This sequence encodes CASSKSYRGAEEKLFF.

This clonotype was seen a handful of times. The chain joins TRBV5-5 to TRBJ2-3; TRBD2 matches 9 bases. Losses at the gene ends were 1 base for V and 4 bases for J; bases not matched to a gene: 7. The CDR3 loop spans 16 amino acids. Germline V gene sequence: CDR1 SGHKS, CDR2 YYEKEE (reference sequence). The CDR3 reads CASSLSGGRIADTQYF. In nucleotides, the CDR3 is TGTGCCAGCAGCTTGAGCGGGGGGCGCATTGCAGATACGCAGTATTTT.

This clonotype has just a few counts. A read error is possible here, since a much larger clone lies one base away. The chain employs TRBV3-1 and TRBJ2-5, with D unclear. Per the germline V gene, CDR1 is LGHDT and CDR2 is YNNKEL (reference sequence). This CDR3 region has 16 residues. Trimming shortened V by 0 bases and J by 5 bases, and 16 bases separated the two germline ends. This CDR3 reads CASSQEGPTLSETQYF. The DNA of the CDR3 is TGTGCCAGCAGCCAAGAGGGCCCTACTCTTTCGGAGACCCAGTACTTC.

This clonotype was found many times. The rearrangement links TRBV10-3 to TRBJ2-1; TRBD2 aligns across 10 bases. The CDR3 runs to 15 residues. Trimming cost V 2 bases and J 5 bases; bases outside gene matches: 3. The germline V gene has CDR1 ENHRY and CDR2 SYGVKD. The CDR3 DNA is TGTGCCATCAGTGAGGGGACTAGCGCAGACAATGAGCAGTTCTTC. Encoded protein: CAISEGTSADNEQFF.

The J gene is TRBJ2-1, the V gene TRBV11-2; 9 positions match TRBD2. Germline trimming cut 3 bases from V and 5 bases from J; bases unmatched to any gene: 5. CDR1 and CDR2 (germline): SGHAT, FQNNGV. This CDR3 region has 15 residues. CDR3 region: CASSFVTSGNNEQFF. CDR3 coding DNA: TGTGCCAGCAGCTTCGTGACTAGCGGAAACAATGAGCAGTTCTTC.

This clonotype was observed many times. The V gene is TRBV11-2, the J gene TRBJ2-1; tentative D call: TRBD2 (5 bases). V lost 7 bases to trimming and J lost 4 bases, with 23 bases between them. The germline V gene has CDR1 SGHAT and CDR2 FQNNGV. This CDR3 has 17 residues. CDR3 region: CASTPPYWRKDYNEQFF. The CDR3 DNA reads TGTGCCAGCACACCCCCCTACTGGAGGAAAGATTACAATGAGCAGTTCTTC.

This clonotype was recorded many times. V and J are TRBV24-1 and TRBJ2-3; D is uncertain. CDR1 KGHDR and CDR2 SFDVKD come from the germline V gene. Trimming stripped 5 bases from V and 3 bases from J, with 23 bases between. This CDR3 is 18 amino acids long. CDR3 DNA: TGTGCCACCAGTGTCGCCGAGAGGTTGCAGGAACTTACAGATACGCAGTATTTT. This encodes CATSVAERLQELTDTQYF.

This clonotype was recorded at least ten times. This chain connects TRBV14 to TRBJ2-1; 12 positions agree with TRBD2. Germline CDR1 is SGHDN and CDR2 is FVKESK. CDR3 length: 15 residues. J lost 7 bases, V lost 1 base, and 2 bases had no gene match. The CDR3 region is CASSQGLAGVNEQFF. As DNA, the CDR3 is TGTGCCAGCAGCCAAGGACTAGCGGGAGTAAATGAGCAGTTCTTC.

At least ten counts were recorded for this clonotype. This CDR3 reads CASSKQGSYGYTF. CDR3 DNA sequence: TGTGCCAGCAGCAAACAGGGGAGCTATGGCTACACCTTC. The chain is built from TRBV12-3 or TRBV12-4 and TRBJ1-2; 7 bases align to TRBD1. This CDR3 is built from 13 residues. Germline trimming cut 6 bases from V and 4 bases from J; bases unmatched to any gene: 5.

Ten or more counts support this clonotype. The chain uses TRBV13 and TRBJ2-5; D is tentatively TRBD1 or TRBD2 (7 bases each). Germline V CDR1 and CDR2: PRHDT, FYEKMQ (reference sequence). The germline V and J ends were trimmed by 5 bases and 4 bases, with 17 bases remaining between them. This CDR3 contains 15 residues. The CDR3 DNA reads TGTGCCAGCAGCGCGCGGACAGGCGGGGGAGAGACCCAGTACTTC. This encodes CASSARTGGGETQYF.

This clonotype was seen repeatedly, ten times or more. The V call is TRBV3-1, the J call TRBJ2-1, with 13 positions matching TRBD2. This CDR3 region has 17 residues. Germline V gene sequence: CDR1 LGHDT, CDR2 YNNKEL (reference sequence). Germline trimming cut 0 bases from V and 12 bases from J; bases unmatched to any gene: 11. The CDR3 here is CASSQDGLAGVTGVQFF. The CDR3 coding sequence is TGTGCCAGCAGCCAAGATGGACTAGCGGGAGTAACAGGGGTGCAGTTCTTC.